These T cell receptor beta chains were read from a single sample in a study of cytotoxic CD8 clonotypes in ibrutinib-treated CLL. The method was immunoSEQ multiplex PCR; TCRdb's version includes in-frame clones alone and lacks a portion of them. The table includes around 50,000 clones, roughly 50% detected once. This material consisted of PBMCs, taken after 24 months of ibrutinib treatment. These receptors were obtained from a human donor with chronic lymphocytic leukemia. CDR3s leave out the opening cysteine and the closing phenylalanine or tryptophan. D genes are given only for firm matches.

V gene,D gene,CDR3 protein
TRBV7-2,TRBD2,ASSPTTSGGGLF
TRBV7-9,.,ASSLVDGFKNIQY
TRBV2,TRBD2,ASSPERGIDTQY
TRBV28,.,ASRFLLGGATEAF
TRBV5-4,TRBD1,ASSSDRVGQETQY
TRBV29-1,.,SAVGGNYGYT
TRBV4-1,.,ASSQDSGPGRNIQY
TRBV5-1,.,ASSLERLGSGANLLPSGNTIY
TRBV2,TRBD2,ASRGRAGRLQETQY
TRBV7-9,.,ASSQNTGYYGYT
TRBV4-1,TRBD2,ASSQGGSNEQF
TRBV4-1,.,ASSHKKGKGGWDTEAF
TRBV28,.,ASSPTRDYGYT
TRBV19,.,ASSPWTANTGELF
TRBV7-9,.,ASSQEVRSTDTQY
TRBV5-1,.,ASSSGSYEQY
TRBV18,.,ASSPPALTDTQY
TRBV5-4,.,ASSLAVSLNTGELF
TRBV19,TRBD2,ASSTHFGTSGDHYNEQF
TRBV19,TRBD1,ASSIFGDSNQPQH
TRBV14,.,ASSQGLGTVVKNEQF
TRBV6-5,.,ASSYSVFYGYT
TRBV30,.,AWNRYNEQF
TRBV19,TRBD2,ASSNPPGGGLTDTQY
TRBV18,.,ASSPRGQKRNEQF
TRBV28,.,ASSFSRGEAGNTIY
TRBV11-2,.,ASSLFHGSSAGKDNEQF
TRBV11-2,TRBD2,ASSLGPVGGQETQY
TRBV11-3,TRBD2,ASSLGTSGAYEQY
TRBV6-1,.,ASISTSSYEQY
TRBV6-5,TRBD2,ASSRELAGNNEQF
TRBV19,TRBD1,ASSGTGENEQF
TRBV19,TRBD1,ASRQTGGRSEAF
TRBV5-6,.,ASSLEGSTDTQY
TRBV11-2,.,ASSPGTGELF
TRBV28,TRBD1,ASSPGQAWGYT
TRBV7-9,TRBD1,ASSYPGQGGNEQF
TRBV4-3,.,ASSQREVATGYEQY
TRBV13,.,ASSFLAVGLYNEQF
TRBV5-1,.,ASSFSWGTLPGNEQF
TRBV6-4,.,ASRGPQDVSGNTIY
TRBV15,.,ATSRNPLPTDTQY
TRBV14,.,ASSRLGGTDTQY
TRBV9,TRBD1,ASSVGGTGLSGNTIY
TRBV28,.,ASSSEVYEQY
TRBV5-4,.,ASSDDTLYGYT
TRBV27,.,ASCGGGGYNEQF